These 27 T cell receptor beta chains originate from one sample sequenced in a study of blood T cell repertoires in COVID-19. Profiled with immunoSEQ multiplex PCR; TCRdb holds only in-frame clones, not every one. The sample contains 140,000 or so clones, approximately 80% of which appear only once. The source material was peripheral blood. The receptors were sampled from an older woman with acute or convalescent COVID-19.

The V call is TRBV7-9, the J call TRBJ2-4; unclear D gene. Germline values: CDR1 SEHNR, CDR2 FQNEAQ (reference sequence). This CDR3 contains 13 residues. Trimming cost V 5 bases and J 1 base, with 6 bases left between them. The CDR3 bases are TGTGCCAGCAGCCCTACGGCCAAAAACATTCAGTACTTC. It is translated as CASSPTAKNIQYF.

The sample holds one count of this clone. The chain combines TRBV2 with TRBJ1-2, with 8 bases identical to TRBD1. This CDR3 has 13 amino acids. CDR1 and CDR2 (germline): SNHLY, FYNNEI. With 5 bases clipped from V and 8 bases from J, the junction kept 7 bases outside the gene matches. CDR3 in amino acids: CASSFTGGEGYTF. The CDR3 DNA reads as TGTGCCAGCAGTTTCACAGGGGGGGAAGGCTACACCTTC.

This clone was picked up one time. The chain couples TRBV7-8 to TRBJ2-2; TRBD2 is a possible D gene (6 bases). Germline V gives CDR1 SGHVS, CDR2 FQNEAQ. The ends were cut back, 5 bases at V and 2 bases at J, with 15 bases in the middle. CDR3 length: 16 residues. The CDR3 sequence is CASSLRGALNTGELFF. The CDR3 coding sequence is TGTGCCAGCAGCCTGCGGGGAGCCTTAAACACCGGGGAGCTGTTTTTT.

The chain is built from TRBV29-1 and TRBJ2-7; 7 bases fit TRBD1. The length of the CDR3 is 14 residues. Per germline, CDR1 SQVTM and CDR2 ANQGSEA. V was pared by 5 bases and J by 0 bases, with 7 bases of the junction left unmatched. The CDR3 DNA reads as TGCAGCGTTCTTACGGACAGGAGCTCCTACGAGCAGTACTTC. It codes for CSVLTDRSSYEQYF.

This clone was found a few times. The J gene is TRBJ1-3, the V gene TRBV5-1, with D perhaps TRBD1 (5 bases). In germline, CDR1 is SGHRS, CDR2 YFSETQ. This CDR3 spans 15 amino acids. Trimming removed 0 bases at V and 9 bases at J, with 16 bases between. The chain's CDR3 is CASSLDGTASGTIYF. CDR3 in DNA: TGCGCCAGCAGCTTGGACGGGACTGCCTCGGGCACCATATATTTT.

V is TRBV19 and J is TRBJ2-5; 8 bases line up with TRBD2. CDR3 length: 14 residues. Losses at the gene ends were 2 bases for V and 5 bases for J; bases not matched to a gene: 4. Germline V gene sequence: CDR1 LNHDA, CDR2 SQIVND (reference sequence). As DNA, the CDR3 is TGTGCCAGTAGTATAAGCGGGGGTGGGGAGACCCAGTACTTC. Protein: CASSISGGGETQYF.

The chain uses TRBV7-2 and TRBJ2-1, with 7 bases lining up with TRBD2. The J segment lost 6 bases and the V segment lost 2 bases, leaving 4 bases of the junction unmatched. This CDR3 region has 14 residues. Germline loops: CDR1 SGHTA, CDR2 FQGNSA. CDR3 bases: TGTGCCAGCAGCTTAAATCCTAGCGGCAATGAGCAGTTCTTC. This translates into CASSLNPSGNEQFF.

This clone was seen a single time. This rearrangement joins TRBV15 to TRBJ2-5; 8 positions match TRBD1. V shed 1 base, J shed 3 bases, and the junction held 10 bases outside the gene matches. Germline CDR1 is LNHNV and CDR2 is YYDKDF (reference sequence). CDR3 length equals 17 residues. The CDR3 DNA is TGTGCCACCAGCAGAGCGGGGACCGGACAGGGAGAAGAGACCCAGTACTTC. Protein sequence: CATSRAGTGQGEETQYF.

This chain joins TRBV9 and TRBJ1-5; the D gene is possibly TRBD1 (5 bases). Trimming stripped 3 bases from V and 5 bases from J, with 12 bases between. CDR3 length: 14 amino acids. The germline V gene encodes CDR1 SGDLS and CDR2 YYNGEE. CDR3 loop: CASSATGEYQPQHF. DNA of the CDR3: TGTGCCAGCAGCGCGACGGGGGAGTATCAGCCCCAGCATTTT.

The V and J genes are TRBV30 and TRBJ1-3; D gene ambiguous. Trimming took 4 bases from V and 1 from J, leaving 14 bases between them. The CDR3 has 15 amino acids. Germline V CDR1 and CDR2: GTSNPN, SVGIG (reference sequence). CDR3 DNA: TGTGCCTGGAATAATGACGGACTATCTGGAAACACCATATATTTT. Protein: CAWNNDGLSGNTIYF. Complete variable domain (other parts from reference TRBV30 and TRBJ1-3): SQTIHQWPATLVQPVGSPLSLECTVEGTSNPNLYWYRQAAGRGLQLLFYSVGIGQISSEVPQNLSASRPQDRQFILSSKKLLLSDSGFYLCAWNNDGLSGNTIYFGEGSWLTVV.

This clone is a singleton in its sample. In nucleotides, the CDR3 is TGTGCCAGCAGCTTAGTTTTAGCGGGGAGTGTCGTAGAGACCCAGTACTTC. It specifies CASSLVLAGSVVETQYF. J is TRBJ2-5 and V is TRBV7-6; TRBD2 matches at 8 bases. CDR1 is SGHVS and CDR2 is FNYEAQ in the germline V gene. The CDR3 has 17 amino acids. The V gene end was trimmed by 1 base and the J gene end by 4 bases; junction bases not matched to a gene: 11.

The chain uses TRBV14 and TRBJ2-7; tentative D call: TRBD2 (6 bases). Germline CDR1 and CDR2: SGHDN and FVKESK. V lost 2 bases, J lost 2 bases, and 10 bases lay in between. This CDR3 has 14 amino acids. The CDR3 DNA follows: TGTGCCAGCAGCCAACCGGGACTGACCTACGAGCAGTACTTC. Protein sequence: CASSQPGLTYEQYF.

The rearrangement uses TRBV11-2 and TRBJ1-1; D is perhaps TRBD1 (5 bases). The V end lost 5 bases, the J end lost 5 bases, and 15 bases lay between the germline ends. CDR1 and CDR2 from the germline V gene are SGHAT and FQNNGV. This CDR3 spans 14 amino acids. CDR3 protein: CASSPSSGETEAFF. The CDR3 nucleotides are TGTGCCAGCAGCCCCTCATCGGGGGAGACTGAAGCTTTCTTT.

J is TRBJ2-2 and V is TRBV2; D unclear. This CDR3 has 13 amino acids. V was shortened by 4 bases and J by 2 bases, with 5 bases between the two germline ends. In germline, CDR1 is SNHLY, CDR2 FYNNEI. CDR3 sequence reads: CASSAGNTGELFF. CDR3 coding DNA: TGTGCCAGCAGTGCGGGTAACACCGGGGAGCTGTTTTTT.

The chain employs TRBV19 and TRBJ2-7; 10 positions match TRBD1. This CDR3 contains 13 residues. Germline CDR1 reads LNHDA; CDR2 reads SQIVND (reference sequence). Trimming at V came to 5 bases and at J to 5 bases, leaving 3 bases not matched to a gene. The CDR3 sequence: CASSAGTGDEQYF. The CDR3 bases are TGTGCCAGTAGTGCAGGGACAGGGGACGAGCAGTACTTC.

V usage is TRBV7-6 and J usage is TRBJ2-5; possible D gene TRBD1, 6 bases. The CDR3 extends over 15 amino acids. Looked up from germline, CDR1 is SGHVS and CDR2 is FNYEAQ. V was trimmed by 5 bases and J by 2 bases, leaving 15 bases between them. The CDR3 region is CASSPWRQGQETQYF. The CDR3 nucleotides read TGTGCCAGCAGCCCCTGGCGGCAGGGGCAAGAGACCCAGTACTTC.

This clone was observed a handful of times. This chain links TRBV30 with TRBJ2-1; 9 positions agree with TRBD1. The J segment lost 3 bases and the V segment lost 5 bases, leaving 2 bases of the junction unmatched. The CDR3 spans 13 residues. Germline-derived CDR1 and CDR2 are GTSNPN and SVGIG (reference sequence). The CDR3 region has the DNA TGTGCCTGGGGGACAGGGAACTACAATGAGCAGTTCTTC. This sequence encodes CAWGTGNYNEQFF.

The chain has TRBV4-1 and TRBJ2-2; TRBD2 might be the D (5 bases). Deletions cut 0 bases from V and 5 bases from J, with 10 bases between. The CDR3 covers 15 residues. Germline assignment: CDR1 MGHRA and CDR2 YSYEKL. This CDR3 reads CASSQDQRTTGELFF. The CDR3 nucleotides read TGCGCCAGCAGCCAAGACCAAAGGACTACCGGGGAGCTGTTTTTT.

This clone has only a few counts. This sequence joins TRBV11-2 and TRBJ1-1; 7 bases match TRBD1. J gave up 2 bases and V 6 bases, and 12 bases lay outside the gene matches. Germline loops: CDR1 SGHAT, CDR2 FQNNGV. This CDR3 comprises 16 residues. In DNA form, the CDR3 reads TGTGCCAGCAGAAGAGTGGTCGGGACAGTAAACACTGAAGCTTTCTTT. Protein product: CASRRVVGTVNTEAFF. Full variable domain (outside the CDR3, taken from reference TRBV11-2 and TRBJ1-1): EAGVAQSPRYKIIEKRQSVAFWCNPISGHATLYWYQQILGQGPKLLIQFQNNGVVDDSQLPKDRFSAERLKGVDSTLKIQPAKLEDSAVYLCASRRVVGTVNTEAFFGQGTRLTVV.

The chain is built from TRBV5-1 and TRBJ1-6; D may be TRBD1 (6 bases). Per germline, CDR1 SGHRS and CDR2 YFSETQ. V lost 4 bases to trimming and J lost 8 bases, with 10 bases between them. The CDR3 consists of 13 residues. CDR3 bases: TGCGCCAGCAGCAAGACAGGAGATTCACCCCTCCACTTT. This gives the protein CASSKTGDSPLHF.

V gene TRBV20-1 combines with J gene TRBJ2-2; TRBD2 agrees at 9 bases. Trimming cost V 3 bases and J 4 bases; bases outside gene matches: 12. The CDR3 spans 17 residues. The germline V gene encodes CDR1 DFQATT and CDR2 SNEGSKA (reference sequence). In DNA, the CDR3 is TGCAGTGCTAGTGGAGCGGGAGGCCTTCGGGCCACCGGGGAGCTGTTTTTT. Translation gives CSASGAGGLRATGELFF.

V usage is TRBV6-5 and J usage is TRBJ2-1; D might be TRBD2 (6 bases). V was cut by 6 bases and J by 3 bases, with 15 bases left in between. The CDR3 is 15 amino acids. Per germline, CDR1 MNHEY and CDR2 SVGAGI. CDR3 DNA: TGTGCCAGCAGGAGAGTGGGGGGATACTACAATGAGCAGTTCTTC. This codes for CASRRVGGYYNEQFF.

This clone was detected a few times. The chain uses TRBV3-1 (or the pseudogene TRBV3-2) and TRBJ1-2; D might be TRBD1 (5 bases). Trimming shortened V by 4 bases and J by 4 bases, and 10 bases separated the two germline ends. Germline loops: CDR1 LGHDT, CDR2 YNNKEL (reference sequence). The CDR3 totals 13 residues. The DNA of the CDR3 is TGTGCCAGCAGCCCGACGGGGGTCTATGGCTACACCTTC. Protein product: CASSPTGVYGYTF.

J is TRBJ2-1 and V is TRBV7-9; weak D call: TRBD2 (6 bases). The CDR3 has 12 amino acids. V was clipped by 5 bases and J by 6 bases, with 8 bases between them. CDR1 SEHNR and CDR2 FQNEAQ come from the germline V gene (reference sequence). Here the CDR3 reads CASSPGVNEQFF. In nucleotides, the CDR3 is TGTGCCAGCAGCCCGGGGGTCAATGAGCAGTTCTTC. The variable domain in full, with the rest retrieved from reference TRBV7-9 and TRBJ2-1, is DTGVSQNPRHKITKRGQNVTFRCDPISEHNRLYWYRQTLGQGPEFLTYFQNEAQLEKSRLLSDRFSAERPKGSFSTLEIQRTEQGDSAMYLCASSPGVNEQFFGPGTRLTVL.

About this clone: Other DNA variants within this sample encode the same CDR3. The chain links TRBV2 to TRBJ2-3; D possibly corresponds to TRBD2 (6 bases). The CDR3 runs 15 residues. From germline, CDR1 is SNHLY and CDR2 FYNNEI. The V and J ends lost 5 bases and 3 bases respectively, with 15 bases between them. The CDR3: CASSSSGVGTDTQYF. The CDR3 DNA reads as TGTGCCAGCAGTTCCTCGGGAGTGGGTACAGATACGCAGTATTTT.

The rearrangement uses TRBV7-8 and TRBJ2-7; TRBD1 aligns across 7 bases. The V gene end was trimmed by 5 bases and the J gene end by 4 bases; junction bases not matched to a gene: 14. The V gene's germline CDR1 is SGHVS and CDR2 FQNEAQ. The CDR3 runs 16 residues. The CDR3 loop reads CASSNYYQDRRYEQYF. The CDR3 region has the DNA TGTGCCAGCAGCAACTATTACCAGGACAGGAGGTACGAGCAGTACTTC.

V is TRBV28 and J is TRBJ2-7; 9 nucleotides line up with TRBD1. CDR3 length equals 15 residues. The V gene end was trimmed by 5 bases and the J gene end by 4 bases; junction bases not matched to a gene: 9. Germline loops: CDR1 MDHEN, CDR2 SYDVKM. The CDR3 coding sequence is TGTGCCAGCAGTCCAAGACAGGGGGTCGGGTACGAGCAGTACTTC. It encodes CASSPRQGVGYEQYF. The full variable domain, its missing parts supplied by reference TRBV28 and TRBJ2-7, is DVKVTQSSRYLVKRTGEKVFLECVQDMDHENMFWYRQDPGLGLRLIYFSYDVKMKEKGDIPEGYSVSREKKERFSLILESASTNQTSMYLCASSPRQGVGYEQYFGPGTRLTVT.